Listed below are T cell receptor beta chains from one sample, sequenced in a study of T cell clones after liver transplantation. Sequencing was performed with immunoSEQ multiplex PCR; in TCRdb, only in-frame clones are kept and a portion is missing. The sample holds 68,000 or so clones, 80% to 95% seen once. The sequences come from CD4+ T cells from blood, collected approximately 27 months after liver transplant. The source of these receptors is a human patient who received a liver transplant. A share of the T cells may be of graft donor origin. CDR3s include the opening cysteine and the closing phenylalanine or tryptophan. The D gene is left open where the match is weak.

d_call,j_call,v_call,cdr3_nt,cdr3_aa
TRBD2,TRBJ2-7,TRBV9,TGTGCCAGCAGCGTAGGTAGACTAGCTGATGAGCAGTACTTC,CASSVGRLADEQYF
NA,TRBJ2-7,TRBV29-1,TGCAGCGTTGTAACCTCCTACGAGCAGTACTTC,CSVVTSYEQYF
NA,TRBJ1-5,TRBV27,TGTGCCAGCAGGGACCTGAGCAGGGGCCAGCCCCAGCATTTT,CASRDLSRGQPQHF
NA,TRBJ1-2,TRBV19,TGTGCCAGTACCACAGGGCGAGGCTACACCTTC,CASTTGRGYTF
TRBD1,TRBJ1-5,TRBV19,TGTGCCAGTAGTGTGACAGGGGGCAATCAGCCCCAGCATTTT,CASSVTGGNQPQHF
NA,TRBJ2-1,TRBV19,TGTGCCAGTAGTAAGGGACCCCGAATTGAGCAGTTCTTC,CASSKGPRIEQFF
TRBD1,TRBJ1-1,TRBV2,TGTGCCAGCAGCCAGGACAGGGAAGCCACTGAAGCTTTCTTT,CASSQDREATEAFF
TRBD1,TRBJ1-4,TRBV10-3,TGTGCCACTGTACAGGGGGGAACTAATGAAAAACTGTTTTTT,CATVQGGTNEKLFF
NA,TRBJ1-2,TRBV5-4,TGTGCCAGCAGCACGGAGACCGGGGACTATGGCTACACCTTC,CASSTETGDYGYTF
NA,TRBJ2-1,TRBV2,TGTGCCAGCATCACTAGCTGGCCCTACAATGAGCAGTTCTTC,CASITSWPYNEQFF
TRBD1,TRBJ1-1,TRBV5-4,TGTGCCAGCAGAAGGGACAGATCAAACACTGAAGCTTTCTTT,CASRRDRSNTEAFF
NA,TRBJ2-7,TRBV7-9,TGTGCCACCGGGGACGGGAGCTACGAGCAGTACTTC,CATGDGSYEQYF
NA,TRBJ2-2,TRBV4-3,TGCGCCAGCAGCCAAGACTCCTACGGGGGCGGAACCGGGGAGCTGTTTTTT,CASSQDSYGGGTGELFF